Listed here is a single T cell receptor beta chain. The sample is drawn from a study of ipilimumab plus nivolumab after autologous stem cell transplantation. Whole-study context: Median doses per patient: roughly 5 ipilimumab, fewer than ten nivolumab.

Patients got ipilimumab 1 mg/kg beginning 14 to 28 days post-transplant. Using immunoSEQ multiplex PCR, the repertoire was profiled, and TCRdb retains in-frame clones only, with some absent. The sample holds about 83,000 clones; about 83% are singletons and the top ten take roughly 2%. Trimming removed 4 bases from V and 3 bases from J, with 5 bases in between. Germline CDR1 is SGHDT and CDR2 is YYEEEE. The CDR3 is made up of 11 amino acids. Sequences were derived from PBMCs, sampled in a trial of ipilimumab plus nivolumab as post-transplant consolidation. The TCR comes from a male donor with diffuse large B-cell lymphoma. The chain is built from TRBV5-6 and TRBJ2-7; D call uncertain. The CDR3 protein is CASSIYYEQYF. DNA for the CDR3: TGTGCCAGCAGCATATACTACGAGCAGTACTTC.